This T cell receptor beta chain is drawn from a study of tumor T cells in aggressive B-cell lymphoma. Germline values: CDR1 SGHTA, CDR2 FQGNSA. The CDR3 length is 15 residues. The V segment lost 4 bases and the J segment 4 bases; nucleotides outside the gene matches: 6. This clone was detected only once. Generated by immunoSEQ multiplex PCR, the TCRdb table keeps only in-frame clones and is missing some. The data show 5,500 to 7,500 clones, around 90% seen once. V usage is TRBV7-2 and J usage is TRBJ2-1, with TRBD2 matching over 8 bases. Sequencing used tumor tissue. This sequence originates from an adult with diffuse large B cell lymphoma. Some clones in this sample may be carry-over from other donors' samples. CDR3 loop: CASSWKLADYNEQFF. Written as DNA, the CDR3 is TGTGCCAGCAGCTGGAAACTAGCGGATTACAATGAGCAGTTCTTC.